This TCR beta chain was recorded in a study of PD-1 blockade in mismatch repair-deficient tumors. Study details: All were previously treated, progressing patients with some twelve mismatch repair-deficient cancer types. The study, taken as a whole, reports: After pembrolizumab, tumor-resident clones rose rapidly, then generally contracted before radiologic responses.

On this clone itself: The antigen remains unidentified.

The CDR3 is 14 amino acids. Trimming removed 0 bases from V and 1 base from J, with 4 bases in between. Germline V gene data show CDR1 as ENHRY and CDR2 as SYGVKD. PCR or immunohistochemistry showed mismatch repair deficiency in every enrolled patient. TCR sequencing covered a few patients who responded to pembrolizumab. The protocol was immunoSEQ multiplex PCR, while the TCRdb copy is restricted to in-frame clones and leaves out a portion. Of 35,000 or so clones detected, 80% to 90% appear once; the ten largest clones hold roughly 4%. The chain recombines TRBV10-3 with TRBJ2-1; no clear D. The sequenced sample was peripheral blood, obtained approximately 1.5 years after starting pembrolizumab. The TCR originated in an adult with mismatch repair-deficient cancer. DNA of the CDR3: TGTGCCATCAGTGAGTCTGGTTCCTACAATGAGCAGTTCTTC. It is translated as CAISESGSYNEQFF.